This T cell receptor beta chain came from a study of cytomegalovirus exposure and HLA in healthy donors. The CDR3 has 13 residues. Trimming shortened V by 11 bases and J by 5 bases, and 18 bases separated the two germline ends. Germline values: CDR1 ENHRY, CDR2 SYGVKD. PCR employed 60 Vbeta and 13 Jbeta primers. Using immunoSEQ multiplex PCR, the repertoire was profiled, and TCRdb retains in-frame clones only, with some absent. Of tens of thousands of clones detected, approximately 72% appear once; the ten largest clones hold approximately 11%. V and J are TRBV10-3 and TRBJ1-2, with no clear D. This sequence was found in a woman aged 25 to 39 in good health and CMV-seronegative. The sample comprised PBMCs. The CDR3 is CASSGVGAYGYTF. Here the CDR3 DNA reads TGTGCCTCCTCTGGGGTGGGAGCATATGGCTACACCTTC.